Listed below are T cell receptor beta chains from one sample, sequenced in a study of T cells in Graves' hyperthyroidism and ophthalmopathy. TCRdb reprocessed the multiplex PCR reads with MiXCR, giving one entry per CDR3 protein. This sample has under 350,000 distinct CDR3 sequences, with 21% found just once. The specimen was blood. The source of these receptors is a woman aged 50 to 65 with Graves' hyperthyroidism. The CDR3 runs from the conserved cysteine through the conserved F or W. A D gene is named only where the DNA matches it firmly. Not all rows give a size; the values are once, few, many and, for expanded clones, a class.

clone size: many; V gene: TRBV3-1; J gene: TRBJ1-1; D gene: -; CDR3 DNA: TGTGCCAGCAGCCCAGACACTGAAGCTTTCTTT; CDR3 protein: CASSPDTEAFF
clone size: many; V gene: TRBV28; J gene: TRBJ2-3; D gene: -; CDR3 DNA: TGTGCCAGCAATCGGGCCCACGCGCAGTATTTT; CDR3 protein: CASNRAHAQYF
clone size: many; V gene: TRBV2; J gene: TRBJ2-6; D gene: TRBD1; CDR3 DNA: TGTGCCAGCAGAGGGGACAGGGTCTCTGGGGCCAACGTCCTGACTTTC; CDR3 protein: CASRGDRVSGANVLTF
clone size: many; V gene: TRBV12-3/TRBV12-4; J gene: TRBJ1-5; D gene: -; CDR3 DNA: TGTGCCAGCAGTTTAGCAGGCCCCAATCAGCCCCAGCATTTT; CDR3 protein: CASSLAGPNQPQHF
clone size: many; V gene: TRBV24-1; J gene: TRBJ2-6; D gene: -; CDR3 DNA: TGTGCCACCAGTGCAGCTGGGGCCAACGTCCTGACTTTC; CDR3 protein: CATSAAGANVLTF
clone size: many; V gene: TRBV12-3/TRBV12-4; J gene: TRBJ1-1; D gene: -; CDR3 DNA: TGTGCCAGCAGTTTAGTTGAGAGAACTGAAGCTTTCTTT; CDR3 protein: CASSLVERTEAFF
clone size: -; V gene: TRBV5-1; J gene: TRBJ2-1; D gene: TRBD1; CDR3 DNA: TGCGCCAGCAGCTTTGGGACAGGGGATGAGCAGTTCTTC; CDR3 protein: CASSFGTGDEQFF
clone size: many; V gene: TRBV5-1; J gene: TRBJ1-2; D gene: -; CDR3 DNA: TGCGCCAGCAGCTTGTTCATGGGCACCGGCTATGGCTACACCTTC; CDR3 protein: CASSLFMGTGYGYTF
clone size: -; V gene: TRBV19; J gene: TRBJ1-2; D gene: -; CDR3 DNA: TGTGCCAGTAGTTTCCCGGCCGTAATCTCTGGCTACACCTTC; CDR3 protein: CASSFPAVISGYTF
clone size: few; V gene: TRBV4-1; J gene: TRBJ1-3; D gene: -; CDR3 DNA: TGCGCCAGCAGCCGGGGGGACGGGAGCTCTGGAAACACCATATATTTT; CDR3 protein: CASSRGDGSSGNTIYF
clone size: many; V gene: TRBV28; J gene: TRBJ1-1; D gene: -; CDR3 DNA: TGTGCCAGCAGTTATCTCCAGGGAACGAACACTGAAGCTTTCTTT; CDR3 protein: CASSYLQGTNTEAFF
clone size: -; V gene: TRBV5-4; J gene: TRBJ2-1; D gene: TRBD1; CDR3 DNA: TGTGCCAGCAGCACGACCCGGGACAGGGAGATCAATGAGCAGTTCTTC; CDR3 protein: CASSTTRDREINEQFF
clone size: -; V gene: TRBV9; J gene: TRBJ1-4; D gene: TRBD1; CDR3 DNA: TGTGCCAGCAGCACTCGACAGGGTGTTAATGAAAAACTGTTTTTT; CDR3 protein: CASSTRQGVNEKLFF
clone size: many; V gene: TRBV12-3/TRBV12-4; J gene: TRBJ2-3; D gene: -; CDR3 DNA: TGTGCCAGCAGTCCCCACGGAGGGGGAGGTCGCACAGATACGCAGTATTTT; CDR3 protein: CASSPHGGGGRTDTQYF
clone size: -; V gene: TRBV20-1; J gene: TRBJ2-4; D gene: -; CDR3 DNA: TGCAGTGCTAGAGATAGGGCAGCAAGTGACATTCAGTACTTC; CDR3 protein: CSARDRAASDIQYF
clone size: many; V gene: TRBV5-6; J gene: TRBJ2-1; D gene: TRBD2; CDR3 DNA: TGTGCCAGCAGCGTTAGCGGGAGAGCCACCAATGAGCAGTTCTTC; CDR3 protein: CASSVSGRATNEQFF
clone size: -; V gene: TRBV24-1; J gene: TRBJ2-3; D gene: -; CDR3 DNA: TGTGCCACCAGTGTAGAGAGGGGTAGCACAGATACGCAGTATTTT; CDR3 protein: CATSVERGSTDTQYF
clone size: many; V gene: TRBV5-1; J gene: TRBJ1-5; D gene: -; CDR3 DNA: TGCGCCAGCAGCTTATCGGGGGACCAGCCCCAGCATTTT; CDR3 protein: CASSLSGDQPQHF
clone size: -; V gene: TRBV7-2; J gene: TRBJ1-5; D gene: -; CDR3 DNA: TGTGCCAGCAGCTTTGCGGGGTACCATCATAGCAATCAGCCCCAGCATTTT; CDR3 protein: CASSFAGYHHSNQPQHF
clone size: many; V gene: TRBV11-2; J gene: TRBJ2-5; D gene: -; CDR3 DNA: TGTGCCAGCAGCTACGGTCATGGTGAGACCCAGTACTTC; CDR3 protein: CASSYGHGETQYF
clone size: many; V gene: TRBV28; J gene: TRBJ1-6; D gene: -; CDR3 DNA: TGTGCCAGCAGTTTATCTCGGACTCTCTCCTATAATTCACCCCTCCACTTT; CDR3 protein: CASSLSRTLSYNSPLHF
clone size: many; V gene: TRBV9; J gene: TRBJ2-3; D gene: TRBD1; CDR3 DNA: TGTGCCAGCAGCCCATCGGACAGGAGAAACACAGATACGCAGTATTTT; CDR3 protein: CASSPSDRRNTDTQYF
clone size: many; V gene: TRBV2; J gene: TRBJ1-6; D gene: -; CDR3 DNA: TGTGCCAGCAGTGAGGACCATTCACCCCTCCACTTT; CDR3 protein: CASSEDHSPLHF
clone size: -; V gene: TRBV7-6; J gene: TRBJ2-5; D gene: -; CDR3 DNA: TGTGCCAGCAGCACACACACGCGCCCGGGACAAGCGGCCCAGTACTTC; CDR3 protein: CASSTHTRPGQAAQYF
clone size: many; V gene: TRBV28; J gene: TRBJ2-7; D gene: TRBD1; CDR3 DNA: TGTGCCAGCAGTTTGTCGGGACAGGGGCTATCCTACGAGCAGTACTTC; CDR3 protein: CASSLSGQGLSYEQYF
clone size: many; V gene: TRBV6-1; J gene: TRBJ2-3; D gene: -; CDR3 DNA: TGTGCCAGCAGTTCACAGGGCCTTACAAGCACAGATACGCAGTATTTT; CDR3 protein: CASSSQGLTSTDTQYF
clone size: -; V gene: TRBV2; J gene: TRBJ2-7; D gene: TRBD1; CDR3 DNA: TGTGCCAGCAGGGATGGGACAGGGGGGGTCTACGAGCAGTACTTC; CDR3 protein: CASRDGTGGVYEQYF
clone size: -; V gene: TRBV3-1; J gene: TRBJ2-7; D gene: TRBD1; CDR3 DNA: TGTGCCAGCAGTGAAGGGACAGGGGGCTCCCACGAGCAGTACTTC; CDR3 protein: CASSEGTGGSHEQYF